The text below deals with one T cell receptor (beta chain). Its antigen is undetermined. Profiling that covered TCR beta VDJ and CDR3 relied on genomic DNA as its template. TCRdb used MiXCR to reprocess the reads, holding one entry per CDR3 protein. The table lists 150,000 to 180,000 distinct CDR3 sequences, 40% to 65% of them singletons, with about an eighth in the top ten. The CDR3 totals 16 residues. The V and J ends lost 2 bases and 2 bases, in that order; junction bases with no gene match: 9. Per germline, CDR1 WSHSY and CDR2 SAAADI. The patients chosen for sequencing had shown expansion of CD8+CD57+ cells (detected by flow cytometry). These data are taken from a study of CD8+CD57+ T cells in acquired aplastic anemia. Study-level background: Average DNA yield from sorted CD4+ and CD8+ cells was 3.2 ug.

Study findings and constraints: Controls did not differ significantly from patients in CD8+ Simpson's diversity.

What was sequenced was sorted CD4+, CD8+, or CD8+CD57+ T cells (not recorded which) from PBMCs. The receptor was derived from a human donor with aplastic anemia. The rearrangement joins TRBV10-2 to TRBJ2-7; 7 nucleotides line up with TRBD1. CDR3 nucleotides: TGCGCCAGCAGTGAGCGCCGGGACAGTCCTACCTACGAGCAGTACTTC. It encodes CASSERRDSPTYEQYF.